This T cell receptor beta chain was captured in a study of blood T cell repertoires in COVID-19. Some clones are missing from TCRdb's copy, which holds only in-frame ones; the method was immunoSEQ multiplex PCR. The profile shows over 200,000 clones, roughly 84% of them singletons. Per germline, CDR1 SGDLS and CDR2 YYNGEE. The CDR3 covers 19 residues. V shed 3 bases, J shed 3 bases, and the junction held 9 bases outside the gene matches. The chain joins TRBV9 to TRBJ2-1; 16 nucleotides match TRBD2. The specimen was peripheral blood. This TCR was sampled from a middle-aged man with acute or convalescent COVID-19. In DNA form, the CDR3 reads TGTGCCAGCAGCGACGGCCTCGGGACTAGCGGGGGGGGCTACAATGAGCAGTTCTTC. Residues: CASSDGLGTSGGGYNEQFF.